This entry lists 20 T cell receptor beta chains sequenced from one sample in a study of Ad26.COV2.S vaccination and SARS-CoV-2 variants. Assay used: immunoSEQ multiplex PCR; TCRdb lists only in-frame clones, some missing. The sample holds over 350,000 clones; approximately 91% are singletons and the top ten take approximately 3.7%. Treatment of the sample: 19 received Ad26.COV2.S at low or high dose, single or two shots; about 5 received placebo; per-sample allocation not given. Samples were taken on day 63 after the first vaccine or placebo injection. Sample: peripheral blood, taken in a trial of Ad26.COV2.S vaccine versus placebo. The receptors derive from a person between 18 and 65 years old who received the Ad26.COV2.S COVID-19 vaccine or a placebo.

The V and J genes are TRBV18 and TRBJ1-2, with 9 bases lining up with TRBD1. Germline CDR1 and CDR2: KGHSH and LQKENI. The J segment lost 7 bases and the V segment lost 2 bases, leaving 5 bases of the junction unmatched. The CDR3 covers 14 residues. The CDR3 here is CASSPVQGALGYTF. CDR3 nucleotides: TGTGCCAGCTCACCAGTACAGGGGGCGCTTGGCTACACCTTC.

Here the CDR3 DNA reads TGCGCCAGCAGCCTAAACGAGTACACCGGGGAGCTGTTTTTT. Translated, it gives CASSLNEYTGELFF. V is TRBV4-3 and J is TRBJ2-2; D is ambiguous. Germline CDR1 LGHNA, CDR2 YSLEER. The V end lost 4 bases, the J end lost 3 bases, and 9 bases lay between the germline ends. The CDR3 contains 14 residues.

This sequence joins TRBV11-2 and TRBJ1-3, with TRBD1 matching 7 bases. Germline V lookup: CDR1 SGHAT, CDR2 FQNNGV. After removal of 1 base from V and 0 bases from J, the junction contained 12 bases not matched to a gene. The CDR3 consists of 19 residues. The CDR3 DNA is TGTGCCAGCAGCTTAGGACAGGGCATTTGGGGCCCCTCTGGAAACACCATATATTTT. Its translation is CASSLGQGIWGPSGNTIYF.

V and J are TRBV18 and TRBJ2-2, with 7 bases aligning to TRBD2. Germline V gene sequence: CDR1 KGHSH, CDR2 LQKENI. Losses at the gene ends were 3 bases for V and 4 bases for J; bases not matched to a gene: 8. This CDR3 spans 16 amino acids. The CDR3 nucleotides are TGTGCCAGCTCACCGGGGCTAGCGGCGGTCACCGGGGAGCTGTTTTTT. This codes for CASSPGLAAVTGELFF.

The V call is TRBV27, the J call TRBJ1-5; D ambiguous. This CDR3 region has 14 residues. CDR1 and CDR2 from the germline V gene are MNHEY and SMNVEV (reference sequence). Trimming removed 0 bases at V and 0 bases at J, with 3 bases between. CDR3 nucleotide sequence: TGTGCCAGCAGTTTATCGATTAGCAATCAGCCCCAGCATTTT. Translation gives CASSLSISNQPQHF.

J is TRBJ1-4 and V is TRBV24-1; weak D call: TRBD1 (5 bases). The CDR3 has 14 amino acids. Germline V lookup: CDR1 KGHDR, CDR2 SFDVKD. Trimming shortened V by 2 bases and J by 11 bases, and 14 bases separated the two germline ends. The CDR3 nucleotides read TGTGCCACCAGTGATTCCGGCGGGGGTCGGAAACTGTTTTTT. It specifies CATSDSGGGRKLFF.

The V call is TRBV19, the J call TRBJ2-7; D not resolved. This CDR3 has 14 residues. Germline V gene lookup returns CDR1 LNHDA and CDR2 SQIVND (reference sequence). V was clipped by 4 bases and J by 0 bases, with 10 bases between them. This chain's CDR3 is CASSTRTDSYEQYF. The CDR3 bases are TGTGCCAGTAGTACCCGGACCGACTCCTACGAGCAGTACTTC.

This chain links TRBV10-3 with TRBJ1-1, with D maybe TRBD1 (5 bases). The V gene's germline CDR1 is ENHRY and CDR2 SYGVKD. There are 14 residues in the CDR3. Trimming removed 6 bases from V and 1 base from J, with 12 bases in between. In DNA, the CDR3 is TGTGCCATCAGGCAGGGTGGCGCGAACACTGAAGCTTTCTTT. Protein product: CAIRQGGANTEAFF.

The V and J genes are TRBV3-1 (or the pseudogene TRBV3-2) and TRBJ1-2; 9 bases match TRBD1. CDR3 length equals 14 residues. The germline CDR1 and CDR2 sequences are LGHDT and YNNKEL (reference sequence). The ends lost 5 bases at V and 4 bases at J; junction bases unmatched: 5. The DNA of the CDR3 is TGTGCCAGCAGCTCATACAGGGGGCTCTATGGCTACACCTTC. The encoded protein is CASSSYRGLYGYTF.

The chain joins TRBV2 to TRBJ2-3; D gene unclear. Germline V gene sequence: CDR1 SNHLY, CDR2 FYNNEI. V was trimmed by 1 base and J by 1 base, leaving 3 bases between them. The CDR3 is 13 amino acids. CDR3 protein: CASSEGGTDTQYF. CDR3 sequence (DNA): TGTGCCAGCAGTGAAGGAGGCACAGATACGCAGTATTTT.

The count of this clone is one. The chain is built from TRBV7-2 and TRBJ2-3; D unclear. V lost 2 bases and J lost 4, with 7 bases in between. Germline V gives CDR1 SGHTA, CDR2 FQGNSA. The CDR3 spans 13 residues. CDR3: CASSLSYSDTQYF. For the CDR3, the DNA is TGTGCCAGCAGCTTATCATACTCAGATACGCAGTATTTT.

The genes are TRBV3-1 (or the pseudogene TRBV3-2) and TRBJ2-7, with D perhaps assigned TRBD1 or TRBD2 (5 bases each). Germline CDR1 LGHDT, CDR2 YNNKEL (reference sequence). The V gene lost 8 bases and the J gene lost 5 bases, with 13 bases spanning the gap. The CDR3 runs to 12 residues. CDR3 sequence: CASGEGPNEQYF. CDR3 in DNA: TGTGCCAGCGGTGAGGGGCCTAACGAGCAGTACTTC.

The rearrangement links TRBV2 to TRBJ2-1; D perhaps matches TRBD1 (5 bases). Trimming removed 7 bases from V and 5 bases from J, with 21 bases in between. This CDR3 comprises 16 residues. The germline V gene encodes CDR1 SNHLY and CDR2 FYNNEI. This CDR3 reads CASTPAVGLVDNEQFF. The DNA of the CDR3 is TGTGCCAGCACCCCCGCCGTGGGGCTCGTCGACAATGAGCAGTTCTTC.

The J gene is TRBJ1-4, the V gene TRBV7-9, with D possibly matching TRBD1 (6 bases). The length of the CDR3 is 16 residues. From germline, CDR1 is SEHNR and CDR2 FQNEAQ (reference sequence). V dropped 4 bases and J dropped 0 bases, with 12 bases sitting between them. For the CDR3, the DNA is TGTGCCAGCAGCTGGCAACCAGGGGCAACTAATGAAAAACTGTTTTTT. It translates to CASSWQPGATNEKLFF.

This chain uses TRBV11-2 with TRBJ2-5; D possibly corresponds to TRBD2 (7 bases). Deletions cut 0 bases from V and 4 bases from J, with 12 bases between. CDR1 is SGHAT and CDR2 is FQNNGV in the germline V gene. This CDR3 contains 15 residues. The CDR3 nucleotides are TGTGCCAGCAGCTTAGATTGGGGGGGCGGAGAGACCCAGTACTTC. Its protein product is CASSLDWGGGETQYF.

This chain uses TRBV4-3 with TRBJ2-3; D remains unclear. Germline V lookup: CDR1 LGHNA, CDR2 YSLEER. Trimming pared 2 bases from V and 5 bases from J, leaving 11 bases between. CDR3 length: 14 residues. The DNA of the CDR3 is TGCGCCAGCAGCCAAAGGACCGCAGGAGATACGCAGTATTTT. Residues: CASSQRTAGDTQYF.

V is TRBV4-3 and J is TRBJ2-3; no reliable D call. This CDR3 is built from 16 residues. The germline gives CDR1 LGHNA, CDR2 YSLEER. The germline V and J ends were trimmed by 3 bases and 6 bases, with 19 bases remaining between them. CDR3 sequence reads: CASSQLVGSLRDTQYF. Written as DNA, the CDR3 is TGCGCCAGCAGCCAGTTGGTCGGGTCCCTACGTGATACGCAGTATTTT.

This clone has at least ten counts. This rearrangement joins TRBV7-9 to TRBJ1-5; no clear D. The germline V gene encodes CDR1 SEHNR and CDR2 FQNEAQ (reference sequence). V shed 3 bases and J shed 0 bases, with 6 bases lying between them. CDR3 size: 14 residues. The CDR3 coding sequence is TGTGCCAGCAGCTTCGGCATTAGCAATCAGCCCCAGCATTTT. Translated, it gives CASSFGISNQPQHF.

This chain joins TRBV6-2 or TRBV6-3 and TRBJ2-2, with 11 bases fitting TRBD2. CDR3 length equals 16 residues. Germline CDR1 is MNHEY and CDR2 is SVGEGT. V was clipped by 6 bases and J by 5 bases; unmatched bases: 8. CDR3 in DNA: TGTGCCAGCAGCCCTACTAGCGGGGGTATAACCGGGGAGCTGTTTTTT. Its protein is CASSPTSGGITGELFF.

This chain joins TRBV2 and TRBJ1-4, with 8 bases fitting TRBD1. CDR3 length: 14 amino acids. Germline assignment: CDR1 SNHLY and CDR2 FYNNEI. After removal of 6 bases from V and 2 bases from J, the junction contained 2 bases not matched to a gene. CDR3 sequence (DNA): TGTGCCAGCAGGCAGGGGGCTACTAATGAAAAACTGTTTTTT. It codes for CASRQGATNEKLFF. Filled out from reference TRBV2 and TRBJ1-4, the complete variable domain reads EPEVTQTPSHQVTQMGQEVILRCVPISNHLYFYWYRQILGQKVEFLVSFYNNEISEKSEIFDDQFSVERPDGSNFTLKIRSTKLEDSAMYFCASRQGATNEKLFFGSGTQLSVL.